One and the same sample provided the 2 T cell receptor beta chains below, sequenced in a study of T-cell reconstitution after alpha-beta-depleted transplantation in children. TCRbeta library preparation incorporated unique molecular identifiers. TCRdb ran MiXCR on the PCR reads and lists one entry per CDR3 protein. The data show approximately 200,000 distinct CDR3 sequences, roughly 15% seen once. Sequences were derived from PBMCs from the stem cell graft donor, sampled from the stem cell graft. These receptors were obtained from a human donor who donated a stem cell graft to a child with acute lymphoblastic leukemia.

At least ten counts were recorded for this clonotype. The rearrangement links TRBV5-1 to TRBJ2-7; tentatively, D is TRBD1 or TRBD2 (7 bases each). The V end was cut by 2 bases, the J end by 5 bases, with 14 bases between. There are 14 residues in the CDR3. Germline V gene data show CDR1 as SGHRS and CDR2 as YFSETQ. CDR3 bases: TGCGCCAGCAGCTTAACGACAGGGAGGGACGAGCAGTACTTC. Encoded protein: CASSLTTGRDEQYF.

This clonotype was seen repeatedly, ten times or more. V is TRBV12-3 or TRBV12-4 and J is TRBJ2-6; possible D gene TRBD2, 7 bases. V was pared by 11 bases and J by 2 bases, with 16 bases between. The CDR3 length is 15 residues. The CDR3, as DNA: TGTGCCGCCCGGGGGGCAGGGGCTGGGGCCAACGTCCTGACTTTC. It specifies CAARGAGAGANVLTF.